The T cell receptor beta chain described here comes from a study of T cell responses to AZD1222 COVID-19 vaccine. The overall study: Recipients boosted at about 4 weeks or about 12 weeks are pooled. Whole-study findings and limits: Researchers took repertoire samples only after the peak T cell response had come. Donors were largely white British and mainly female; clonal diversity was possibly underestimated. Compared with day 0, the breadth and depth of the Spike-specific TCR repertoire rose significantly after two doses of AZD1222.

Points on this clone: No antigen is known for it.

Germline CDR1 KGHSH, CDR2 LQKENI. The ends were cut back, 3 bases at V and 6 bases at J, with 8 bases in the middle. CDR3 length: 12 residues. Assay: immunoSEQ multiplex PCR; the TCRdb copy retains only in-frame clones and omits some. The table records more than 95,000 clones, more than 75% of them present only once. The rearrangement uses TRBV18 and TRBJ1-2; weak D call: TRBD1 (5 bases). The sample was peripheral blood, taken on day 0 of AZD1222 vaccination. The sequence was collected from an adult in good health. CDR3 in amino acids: CASSPSGDGYTF. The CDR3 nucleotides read TGTGCCAGCTCACCTTCGGGGGATGGCTACACCTTC.